This T cell receptor (beta chain) was profiled in a study of T cells in Graves' hyperthyroidism and ophthalmopathy. Study outcomes and limitations: Blood also contained most expanded thyroid clonotypes above 0.001.

Turning to this clonotype: Its antigen is unidentified.

The CDR3 is made up of 14 amino acids. CDR1 and CDR2 (germline): GTSNPN, SVGIG (reference sequence). V shed 0 bases and J shed 4 bases, with 13 bases lying between them. Cells are PBMCs isolated from around 10 ml of fresh blood. TCR beta CDR3 regions were amplified from RNA. TCR CDR3 underwent first-round RT-PCR with the HTBI primer set. Each CDR3 protein is one row after TCRdb ran MiXCR on the multiplex PCR reads. The repertoire holds approximately 600,000 distinct CDR3 sequences, with about 15% as singletons. The clonotype originates from a woman aged 40 to 55 with Graves' ophthalmopathy. Sequenced sample: blood. The chain is built from TRBV30 and TRBJ2-7, with D maybe TRBD2 (6 bases). CDR3 protein: CAWSVLGLQYEQYF. CDR3 nucleotides: TGTGCCTGGAGTGTCCTGGGACTTCAATACGAGCAGTACTTC.